These 31 T cell receptor beta chains came from one sample sequenced in a study of CXCR3-negative and CXCR3-positive naive CD8 T cells (dated by TCRdb to about 2019). Study-wide findings and limitations: TRB CDR3s from CXCR3-positive naive cells showed higher hydrophobicity (lower Kidera factor 4), lower energy, and higher strength and volume indices than CXCR3-negative naive cells.

No antigen is known for these receptors. The sample was run on a NextSeq 550. The Human TCR Profiling Kit (MiLaboratory) was used to prepare UMI-labeled 5' RACE TRB cDNA libraries. TCRdb reprocessed the reads and lists each CDR3 protein sequence as a single entry, with no DNA. This sample's table carries 110,000 or so distinct CDR3 sequences. The top ten hold approximately 0.38% of the sample. Sequencing was carried out using naive CXCR3+ CD8+ T cells from blood. The meaning of the sample's cell subset or site label: CD45RO-CCR7+CD27+CD95- naive CD8+ T cells expressing CXCR3 (TNR3+). These receptors all stem from a human donor in good health. Some clones in this sample may be carry-over from other donors' samples.

V gene TRBV29-1 combines with J gene TRBJ2-7; without DNA, the TCRdb call of TRBD1 cannot be checked. In germline, CDR1 is SQVTM, CDR2 ANQGSEA. This CDR3 region has 13 residues. CDR3 sequence: CSVVLGGVNEQYF.

This sequence joins TRBV4-1 and TRBJ1-5; TCRdb designates TRBD1, a call that cannot be tested without DNA. This CDR3 is built from 15 residues. Germline V gene lookup returns CDR1 MGHRA and CDR2 YSYEKL. CDR3 loop: CASSQGWGKYQPQHF.

This chain's CDR3 is CASSQEYGTDTQYF. The rearrangement joins TRBV4-1 to TRBJ2-3. In germline, CDR1 is MGHRA, CDR2 YSYEKL. This CDR3 comprises 14 residues.

The V gene is TRBV27, the J gene TRBJ2-5; the TCRdb D gene call, TRBD1, has no DNA to confirm it. The CDR3 sequence is 14 residues long. Germline assignment: CDR1 MNHEY and CDR2 SMNVEV (reference sequence). The CDR3 loop is CASSHRDSQETQYF.

V and J are TRBV7-9 and TRBJ2-7; the D gene TCRdb calls, TRBD1, cannot be checked with no DNA. CDR3 length: 13 residues. Germline CDR1 is SEHNR and CDR2 is FQNEAQ (reference sequence). The chain's CDR3 is CASIQTGEWEQYF.

CDR3 amino acids: CASSLAWRESNEQFF. The chain links TRBV7-9 to TRBJ2-1; there is no DNA to check the TCRdb D call of TRBD2. This CDR3 contains 15 residues. CDR1 and CDR2 from the germline V gene are SEHNR and FQNEAQ (reference sequence).

J is TRBJ1-1 and V is TRBV4-1. The CDR3 covers 13 residues. Germline loops: CDR1 MGHRA, CDR2 YSYEKL. The CDR3 sequence: CASSLGWNTEAFF.

The chain employs TRBV7-9 and TRBJ2-1. The CDR3 loop spans 12 amino acids. Germline CDR1 reads SEHNR; CDR2 reads FQNEAQ (reference sequence). This chain's CDR3 is CASSLNSGEQFF.

V is TRBV15 and J is TRBJ1-1; checking the TCRdb D call of TRBD1 is not possible without DNA. There are 15 residues in the CDR3. Germline lookup yields CDR1 LNHNV and CDR2 YYDKDF (reference sequence). The CDR3 sequence: CATSPGEWRNTEAFF. The full variable domain, completed using reference TRBV15 and TRBJ1-1, is DAMVIQNPRYQVTQFGKPVTLSCSQTLNHNVMYWYQQKSSQAPKLLFHYYDKDFNNEADTPDNFQSRRPNTSFCFLDIRSPGLGDTAMYLCATSPGEWRNTEAFFGQGTRLTVV.

Here the CDR3 reads CATSSKRAPYNGYTF. The V call is TRBV15, the J call TRBJ1-2. The CDR3 is 15 amino acids. The germline gives CDR1 LNHNV, CDR2 YYDKDF (reference sequence).

V and J are TRBV7-6 and TRBJ1-1; the D gene TCRdb calls, TRBD1, cannot be checked with no DNA. CDR1 and CDR2 from the germline V gene are SGHVS and FNYEAQ. The CDR3 is 15 amino acids. CDR3 loop: CASSPLGVENTEAFF.

The genes are TRBV5-1 and TRBJ2-1; TCRdb's assignment of TRBD2 cannot be checked, as there is no DNA. This CDR3 contains 17 residues. The germline V gene encodes CDR1 SGHRS and CDR2 YFSETQ. CDR3 region: CASSLRGGSGYYNEQFF.

The chain uses TRBV15 and TRBJ2-3; TCRdb calls TRBD1, which cannot be checked without DNA. Germline lookup yields CDR1 LNHNV and CDR2 YYDKDF (reference sequence). The length of the CDR3 is 14 residues. CDR3 amino acids: CATSTGQSTDTQYF.

The rearrangement joins TRBV4-1 to TRBJ2-1. Germline V gene data show CDR1 as MGHRA and CDR2 as YSYEKL. This CDR3 spans 13 amino acids. The CDR3 loop is CASSQVPLNEQFF.

V and J are TRBV4-3 and TRBJ1-5. CDR1 is LGHNA, CDR2 YSLEER, per germline. The CDR3 has 15 residues. The CDR3 reads CASSQGTNSNQPQHF.

The V gene is TRBV27, the J gene TRBJ2-1; TCRdb's D call, TRBD1, is unchecked because there is no DNA. The germline gives CDR1 MNHEY, CDR2 SMNVEV (reference sequence). CDR3 length: 15 residues. The CDR3 loop reads CASSLPGGAYNEQFF.

The CDR3 here is CASSSTMTDITGELFF. This chain links TRBV6-2 or TRBV6-3 with TRBJ2-2; there is no DNA to check the TCRdb D call of TRBD1. The CDR3 is 16 amino acids. From germline, CDR1 is MNHEY and CDR2 SVGEGT.

This chain connects TRBV20-1 to TRBJ2-2; TCRdb's D gene call, TRBD1, goes unchecked for lack of DNA. CDR1 and CDR2 from the germline V gene are DFQATT and SNEGSKA (reference sequence). CDR3 length: 14 amino acids. CDR3: CSALDNKMSGELFF.

V gene TRBV20-1 combines with J gene TRBJ2-5; TCRdb outputs TRBD2, but without DNA this stays unchecked. CDR1 DFQATT and CDR2 SNEGSKA come from the germline V gene (reference sequence). This CDR3 has 12 amino acids. The chain's CDR3 is CSGGGNQETQYF.

J is TRBJ1-1 and V is TRBV25-1. The V gene's germline CDR1 is MGHDK and CDR2 SYGVNS. The CDR3 spans 11 residues. The CDR3 loop reads CASSDNTEAFF.

The CDR3 reads CSARDRGYEQYF. The gene calls are TRBV29-1 and TRBJ2-7; TCRdb's D call of TRBD1 is untestable without DNA. CDR3 length equals 12 residues. The germline V gene encodes CDR1 SQVTM and CDR2 ANQGSEA.

The V gene is TRBV11-2, the J gene TRBJ2-7; there is no DNA to check the TCRdb D call of TRBD1. The germline gives CDR1 SGHAT, CDR2 FQNNGV. CDR3 length: 15 residues. CDR3 region: CASSLEAGHFYEQYF.

The V gene is TRBV20-1, the J gene TRBJ2-3; lacking DNA, the TRBD2 call made by TCRdb goes unchecked. CDR1 is DFQATT and CDR2 is SNEGSKA in the germline V gene (reference sequence). This CDR3 comprises 16 residues. CDR3 in amino acids: CSASPGLRGPADTQYF.

This chain links TRBV10-1 with TRBJ2-7; the TCRdb D gene call, TRBD1, has no DNA to confirm it. This CDR3 has 14 residues. CDR1 WNHNN and CDR2 SYGVQD come from the germline V gene (reference sequence). The CDR3 spells CASRTPGQFYEQYF.

The chain combines TRBV12-3 or TRBV12-4 with TRBJ2-1. The CDR3 is 16 amino acids. The CDR3 protein is CASSPSGGSSYNEQFF.

V gene TRBV28 combines with J gene TRBJ2-2; TCRdb selects TRBD1, and the lack of DNA leaves this call unchecked. Per germline, CDR1 MDHEN and CDR2 SYDVKM. This CDR3 comprises 18 residues. CDR3 in amino acids: CASSPPYIGGANTGELFF.

The chain recombines TRBV29-1 with TRBJ2-1; without DNA, the TCRdb call of TRBD1 cannot be checked. Germline V gene lookup returns CDR1 SQVTM and CDR2 ANQGSEA. The CDR3 consists of 15 residues. The chain's CDR3 is CSVGPGTPPYNEQFF.

The chain has TRBV6-5 and TRBJ2-2. The V gene's germline CDR1 is MNHEY and CDR2 SVGAGI. This CDR3 has 15 amino acids. Here the CDR3 reads CASSYVGADTGELFF.

This chain links TRBV3-2 with TRBJ2-2. TRBV3-2 is flagged as a pseudogene. The CDR3 spans 14 residues. The CDR3 spells CASSQDTNTGELFF.

V is TRBV12-3 or TRBV12-4 and J is TRBJ2-3. The CDR3 is made up of 14 amino acids. This CDR3 reads CASSPLDRTDTQYF.

The gene calls are TRBV7-8 and TRBJ1-1; with no DNA, the TCRdb D assignment of TRBD1 cannot be verified. The CDR3 spans 13 residues. Germline CDR1 reads SGHVS; CDR2 reads FQNEAQ. CDR3 region: CASSSRLNTEAFF.